The rows below give T cell receptor beta chains drawn from one sample of a study of blood T cell repertoires in COVID-19. Profiling relied on immunoSEQ multiplex PCR, and the TCRdb table lists in-frame clones only, not all of them. Among roughly 190,000 clones listed, 90% were seen once. Sequenced: peripheral blood. The receptors were sampled from a man aged 50 or older with acute or convalescent COVID-19. CDR3s include the opening cysteine and the closing phenylalanine or tryptophan. D genes are given only for firm matches. Expanded clones get a size class; other rows say once, few or many, or leave the size out.

CDR3nt	CDR3aa	abundance	j_gene	d_gene	v_gene
TGTGCCAGCAGTTTAATATCTAGCGGGGGCCACAATGAGCAGTTCTTC	CASSLISSGGHNEQFF	NA	TRBJ2-1	TRBD2	TRBV27
TGTGCCAGCAGCTTAGGAAGGAGGAGAGACTACGAGCAGTACTTC	CASSLGRRRDYEQYF	NA	TRBJ2-7	NA	TRBV7-2
TGTGCCAGCAACCCTACCCCGGCAGACTTCTACAATGAGCAGTTCTTC	CASNPTPADFYNEQFF	NA	TRBJ2-1	NA	TRBV6-6
TGTGCCTGGAGTGTAACGGGGGGCGATACGCAGTATTTT	CAWSVTGGDTQYF	NA	TRBJ2-3	NA	TRBV30
TGTGCCAGCAGCTTATGGACTAGCGGGGTAAATGAGCAGTTCTTC	CASSLWTSGVNEQFF	few	TRBJ2-1	TRBD2	TRBV7-9
TGTGCCAGCAGCCCGTGGGCCCCGTCTGGAAACACCATATATTTT	CASSPWAPSGNTIYF	NA	TRBJ1-3	NA	TRBV9
TGTGCCAGCAGTCAAAACTTTGCCTCTACGGAGACCCAGTACTTC	CASSQNFASTETQYF	NA	TRBJ2-5	NA	TRBV6-2/TRBV6-3
TGCGCCAGCAGCTTGGAAACAGGGGGTCAGCCCCAGCATTTT	CASSLETGGQPQHF	NA	TRBJ1-5	TRBD1	TRBV5-1
TGTGCCAGCAGTTACTCGGGACAGCCGAACACTGAAGCTTTCTTT	CASSYSGQPNTEAFF	NA	TRBJ1-1	TRBD1	TRBV6-5
TGTGCCAGCAGCTTTACAGGGGGAGATACCGGGGAGCTGTTTTTT	CASSFTGGDTGELFF	NA	TRBJ2-2	TRBD1	TRBV7-3
TGTGCCACCTCCAACCCCAGTGCATCAGGAAACACCATATATTTT	CATSNPSASGNTIYF	NA	TRBJ1-3	NA	TRBV10-3
TGCGCCAGCAGTGATGGTTGGCAATCCGATGAGCAGTTCTTC	CASSDGWQSDEQFF	NA	TRBJ2-1	NA	TRBV10-2
TGCAGCGTTGATTTACAGTTAAAGACCCAGTACTTC	CSVDLQLKTQYF	NA	TRBJ2-5	NA	TRBV29-1